What follows are 18 T cell receptor beta chains derived from one specimen sequenced in a study of cytomegalovirus exposure and HLA in healthy donors. The PCR made use of 60 Vbeta and 13 Jbeta primers. Generated by immunoSEQ multiplex PCR, the TCRdb table keeps only in-frame clones and is missing some. In the table there are about 130,000 clones, around nine tenths of which are singletons. The specimen was PBMCs. All receptors come from a woman between 25 and 40 years old in good health and CMV-seronegative.

The rearrangement joins TRBV19 to TRBJ1-5; 7 bases fit TRBD1. The CDR3 runs 16 residues. The junction had 15 bases not matched to a gene; V was cut back by 10 bases and J by 3 bases. Germline CDR1 LNHDA, CDR2 SQIVND (reference sequence). The CDR3 nucleotides are TGTGCCACCCAACCCATGACAGGGTCTTTCAATCAGCCCCAGCATTTT. Amino acids: CATQPMTGSFNQPQHF.

The chain combines TRBV19 with TRBJ2-7, with TRBD1 identical over 9 bases. Germline CDR1 is LNHDA and CDR2 is SQIVND (reference sequence). CDR3 length: 14 residues. Germline trimming cut 5 bases from V and 2 bases from J; bases unmatched to any gene: 4. The CDR3 spells CASSAGTGPYEQYF. CDR3 DNA: TGTGCCAGTAGTGCCGGGACAGGGCCCTACGAGCAGTACTTC.

The chain carries TRBV30 and TRBJ2-3; no clear D gene. CDR1 GTSNPN and CDR2 SVGIG come from the germline V gene (reference sequence). With 0 bases removed from V and 1 base from J, the gap between germline ends came to 8 bases. CDR3 length equals 14 residues. CDR3 coding DNA: TGTGCCTGGAGTGTTCGGTTACGCACAGATACGCAGTATTTT. Protein: CAWSVRLRTDTQYF. Full variable domain (rest looked up from reference TRBV30 and TRBJ2-3): SQTIHQWPATLVQPVGSPLSLECTVEGTSNPNLYWYRQAAGRGLQLLFYSVGIGQISSEVPQNLSASRPQDRQFILSSKKLLLSDSGFYLCAWSVRLRTDTQYFGPGTRLTVL.

The chain is built from TRBV19 and TRBJ2-1; unclear D gene. Germline V gives CDR1 LNHDA, CDR2 SQIVND (reference sequence). The CDR3 loop spans 15 amino acids. Trimming removed 8 bases at V and 0 bases at J, with 14 bases between. This CDR3 reads CASGPLDSSYNEQFF. The CDR3 DNA reads TGTGCCAGTGGGCCTCTGGATAGCTCCTACAATGAGCAGTTCTTC.

The V and J genes are TRBV25-1 and TRBJ2-7; D not resolved. V dropped 2 bases and J dropped 2 bases, with 7 bases sitting between them. The CDR3 totals 13 residues. The germline V gene has CDR1 MGHDK and CDR2 SYGVNS. The DNA of the CDR3 is TGTGCCAGCAGTGAAGTGTCAGCCTACGAGCAGTACTTC. This codes for CASSEVSAYEQYF.

V gene TRBV27 combines with J gene TRBJ1-1; D gene uncertain. The CDR3 is 15 residues long. In germline, CDR1 is MNHEY, CDR2 SMNVEV (reference sequence). V gave up 5 bases and J gave up 4 bases, with 17 bases separating them. The CDR3 DNA sequence: TGTGCCAGCAGTCCCGGGAAGGGATGGGGCACTGAAGCTTTCTTT. Protein product: CASSPGKGWGTEAFF.

About this clone: An end of the junction differs from the germline gene, which may be a read error. The chain couples TRBV30 to TRBJ2-7; a possible D gene is TRBD1 (6 bases). Germline CDR1 reads GTSNPN; CDR2 reads SVGIG (reference sequence). This CDR3 region has 8 residues. CDR3 residues: CGRTEPYF. The CDR3 DNA follows: TGCGGACGGACAGAACCGTACTTC.

The chain has TRBV7-2 and TRBJ2-5, with D tentatively TRBD2 (7 bases). Germline V gives CDR1 SGHTA, CDR2 FQGNSA. The CDR3 is made up of 17 amino acids. The germline V and J ends were trimmed by 1 base and 1 base, with 16 bases remaining between them. CDR3 in DNA: TGTGCCAGCAGCTTAGGCGGGACGGGGGGCCTCCAAGAGACCCAGTACTTC. Residues: CASSLGGTGGLQETQYF.

CDR3 nucleotides: TGTGCCAGCTCGCAGTCTGGGGCCAACGTCCTGACTTTC. Its protein product is CASSQSGANVLTF. The rearrangement joins TRBV18 to TRBJ2-6, with D unclear. The CDR3 contains 13 residues. The germline V gene has CDR1 KGHSH and CDR2 LQKENI. Trimming left V 6 bases short and J 1 base short, with 4 bases between.

This chain joins TRBV7-9 and TRBJ1-1, with D perhaps matching TRBD1 (5 bases). This CDR3 is 14 amino acids long. CDR1 and CDR2 (germline): SEHNR, FQNEAQ (reference sequence). V dropped 3 bases and J dropped 5 bases, with 13 bases sitting between them. For the CDR3, the DNA is TGTGCCAGCAGCTTTGGTACAGGTTATACTGAAGCTTTCTTT. It yields the protein CASSFGTGYTEAFF.

This chain links TRBV30 with TRBJ2-5; D unclear. Trimming pared 2 bases from V and 4 bases from J, leaving 5 bases between. Germline values: CDR1 GTSNPN, CDR2 SVGIG (reference sequence). The CDR3 extends over 11 amino acids. CDR3 nucleotide sequence: TGTGCCTGGAGTAGAGGAGAGACCCAGTACTTC. Its translation is CAWSRGETQYF.

This chain joins TRBV5-1 and TRBJ2-3; the match to TRBD2 covers 7 bases. Germline V CDR1 and CDR2: SGHRS, YFSETQ. The CDR3 is made up of 15 amino acids. The junction had 1 base not matched to a gene; V was cut back by 0 bases and J by 0 bases. The DNA of the CDR3 is TGCGCCAGCAGCTTGGTGGGACTAAGCACAGATACGCAGTATTTT. Its translation is CASSLVGLSTDTQYF.

This clone was recorded once. The chain has TRBV7-8 and TRBJ2-5; 7 bases line up with TRBD1. Germline CDR1 reads SGHVS; CDR2 reads FQNEAQ. The CDR3 runs to 17 residues. V was clipped by 5 bases and J by 1 base; unmatched bases: 13. The CDR3 region has the DNA TGTGCCAGCAGCCCTAGGACAGGAGTTTACCTCCAAGAGACCCAGTACTTC. This sequence encodes CASSPRTGVYLQETQYF.

The chain combines TRBV2 with TRBJ2-7; the match to TRBD1 covers 11 bases. This CDR3 is built from 14 residues. Germline-derived CDR1 and CDR2 are SNHLY and FYNNEI. Germline trimming cut 7 bases from V and 12 bases from J; bases unmatched to any gene: 14. The CDR3: CASNRGGQGALGYF. The CDR3 DNA is TGTGCCAGCAACCGGGGTGGACAGGGGGCTTTAGGGTACTTC. The entire variable domain, with the rest obtained from reference TRBV2 and TRBJ2-7, is as follows: EPEVTQTPSHQVTQMGQEVILRCVPISNHLYFYWYRQILGQKVEFLVSFYNNEISEKSEIFDDQFSVERPDGSNFTLKIRSTKLEDSAMYFCASNRGGQGALGYFGPGTRLTVT.

The rearrangement uses TRBV2 and TRBJ2-7; TRBD1 matches 9 bases. J lost 2 bases, V lost 7 bases, and 9 bases had no gene match. Looked up from germline, CDR1 is SNHLY and CDR2 is FYNNEI. CDR3 size: 15 residues. For the CDR3, the DNA is TGTGCCAGCATCACGGACAGGGGACTTACCTACGAGCAGTACTTC. It translates to CASITDRGLTYEQYF.

The chain employs TRBV13 and TRBJ2-2, with 9 nucleotides matching TRBD2. The V segment lost 5 bases and the J segment 2 bases; nucleotides outside the gene matches: 6. Per the germline V gene, CDR1 is PRHDT and CDR2 is FYEKMQ (reference sequence). CDR3 length: 16 amino acids. This chain's CDR3 is CASSRSGGTNTGELFF. CDR3 coding DNA: TGTGCCAGCAGCAGAAGCGGGGGGACAAACACCGGGGAGCTGTTTTTT.

CDR3 sequence reads: CASSPQGVGETQYF. The CDR3 DNA is TGCGCCAGCAGCCCGCAGGGGGTCGGAGAGACCCAGTACTTC. The chain is built from TRBV5-1 and TRBJ2-5, with 7 bases identical to TRBD1. The V and J ends lost 4 bases and 4 bases, in that order; junction bases with no gene match: 7. CDR1 and CDR2 (germline): SGHRS, YFSETQ. The length of the CDR3 is 14 residues.

This clone is a singleton in its sample. V is TRBV28 and J is TRBJ1-5, with D perhaps TRBD1 (6 bases). Germline V gene sequence: CDR1 MDHEN, CDR2 SYDVKM. Trimming took off 6 bases at V and 1 base at J, with 13 bases between the two ends. The CDR3 consists of 15 residues. The CDR3 sequence: CASRGGQWSNQPQHF. CDR3 coding DNA: TGTGCCAGCAGGGGCGGACAGTGGAGCAATCAGCCCCAGCATTTT.